These 23 T cell receptor beta chains originate from one sample sequenced in a study of T cell clonality in common variable immunodeficiency. Generated by immunoSEQ multiplex PCR, the TCRdb table keeps only in-frame clones and is missing some. The sample includes around 40,000 clones, none of them occurring once. Sequencing was done on a sample of peripheral blood mononuclear cells. The receptors were sampled from a person between 18 and 75 years old in good health.

This clone was detected many times. Coverage ceases 3 residues before the CDR3 finishes, and the germline J gene fills in the end. The V call is TRBV7-9, the J call TRBJ1-2; D perhaps matches TRBD1 (6 bases). CDR1 and CDR2 (germline): SEHNR, FQNEAQ (reference sequence). V was cut by 0 bases and J by 3 bases, with 11 bases left in between. This CDR3 spans 15 amino acids. The CDR3 DNA, read in part, is TGTGCCAGCAGCTTAGCGCGGGGGCAGGACTATGGC. This sequence encodes CASSLARGQDYG. The full-length CDR3 reads as CASSLARGQDYGYTF.

This clone was recorded many times. The read stops 3 residues short of the end of the CDR3; the missing end is completed from the germline J gene. The chain combines TRBV29-1 with TRBJ1-2; D might be TRBD1 (5 bases). The V gene's germline CDR1 is SQVTM and CDR2 ANQGSEA. The V and J ends lost 6 bases and 4 bases respectively, with 12 bases between them. The CDR3 spans 12 residues. CDR3 bases read: TGCAGCGTCCACGACAGCCTCTATGGC. It encodes CSVHDSLYG. Given in full, the CDR3 is CSVHDSLYGYTF.

This clone occurred many times. The read is 3 residues too short to cover the CDR3 end, so that end is filled in from the germline J gene. The gene calls are TRBV5-4 and TRBJ2-1, with D possibly matching TRBD1 (5 bases). This CDR3 is built from 15 residues. Germline V gives CDR1 SGHNT, CDR2 YYREEE (reference sequence). Trimming removed 4 bases at V and 0 bases at J, with 11 bases between. CDR3 DNA (partial): TGTGCCAGCAGCACGGACATATCCTCCTACAATGAG. Translating it yields CASSTDISSYNE. The complete CDR3 protein is CASSTDISSYNEQFF.

This clone was recorded at least ten times. The read ends 3 residues before the CDR3 terminus; that terminus is restored from the germline J gene. The genes are TRBV30 and TRBJ2-3; D may be TRBD1 (5 bases). This CDR3 contains 14 residues. CDR1 and CDR2 (germline): GTSNPN, SVGIG (reference sequence). V dropped 0 bases and J dropped 2 bases, with 9 bases sitting between them. Here the CDR3 reads CAWSVLGATDTQYF. The sequenced part of the CDR3 DNA is TGTGCCTGGAGTGTATTAGGGGCCACAGATACG.

There are many counts of this clone. The read gets to within 3 residues of the CDR3 end, and the germline J gene fills in the rest. V usage is TRBV20-1 and J usage is TRBJ2-3, with TRBD2 matching over 10 bases. CDR3 length equals 13 residues. The V and J ends lost 5 bases and 5 bases, in that order; junction bases with no gene match: 4. In germline, CDR1 is DFQATT, CDR2 SNEGSKA (reference sequence). CDR3 sequence reads: CSAPLAGIDTQYF. CDR3 bases read: TGCAGTGCTCCACTAGCGGGGATAGATACG.

This clone was detected many times. Read data end 3 residues before the CDR3 end; the end is taken from the germline J gene. V is TRBV7-2 and J is TRBJ2-7; a weak D match, TRBD1 (6 bases). Germline CDR1 is SGHTA and CDR2 is FQGNSA. This CDR3 has 14 residues. V was shortened by 2 bases and J by 2 bases, with 10 bases between the two germline ends. The chain's CDR3 is CASSLNRVAYEQYF. Partial CDR3 DNA: TGTGCCAGCAGCTTAAACAGGGTGGCCTACGAG.

This clone was seen repeatedly, ten times or more. The DNA ends 3 residues before the CDR3 does, and the rest of the CDR3 is filled in from the germline J gene. The V gene is TRBV4-2, the J gene TRBJ2-5; TRBD2 aligns across 11 bases. Trimming removed 5 bases from V and 0 bases from J; junction bases left unmatched: 5. CDR1 is LGHNA and CDR2 is YNFKEQ in the germline V gene. The CDR3 has 16 residues. The CDR3 loop reads CASSAGTSGDQETQYF. The part of the CDR3 DNA that was read is TGTGCCAGCAGCGCCGGGACTAGCGGAGACCAAGAGACC.

This clone showed up many times. The read ends 3 residues before the CDR3 terminus; that terminus is restored from the germline J gene. The genes are TRBV7-9 and TRBJ2-7; 7 bases agree with TRBD2. Per germline, CDR1 SEHNR and CDR2 FQNEAQ (reference sequence). CDR3 length equals 15 residues. The V gene end was trimmed by 5 bases and the J gene end by 0 bases; junction bases not matched to a gene: 7. This chain's CDR3 is CASSTGGISSYEQYF. The CDR3 bases that were read are TGTGCCAGCAGCACGGGGGGAATTAGCTCCTACGAG.

This clone was recorded many times. With the read ending 3 residues before the CDR3 end, the germline J gene is used to fill in that end. The chain is built from TRBV20-1 and TRBJ2-6, with a possible D match to TRBD1 (5 bases). Per the germline V gene, CDR1 is DFQATT and CDR2 is SNEGSKA (reference sequence). Deletions cut 3 bases from V and 2 bases from J, with 8 bases between. The length of the CDR3 is 14 residues. The CDR3 bases that were read are TGCAGTGCTAGTAAGGGGACTGGGGCCAACGTC. This sequence encodes CSASKGTGANV. The entire CDR3 is CSASKGTGANVLTF.

In this sample, this clone turned up a few times. The part of the CDR3 DNA that was read is TGCAGTGCTACAGACCCAGGGGTGAATTCACCA. It is translated as CSATDPGVNSP. The entire CDR3 sequence reads CSATDPGVNSPLFF. This chain uses TRBV20-1 with TRBJ1-4, with a weak D call TRBD1 (6 bases). The DNA ends 3 residues before the CDR3 does, and the rest of the CDR3 is filled in from the germline J gene. Germline values: CDR1 DFQATT, CDR2 SNEGSKA (reference sequence). The CDR3 consists of 14 residues.

As for this clone: From the germline J gene comes the end of the CDR3, since the read stops 3 residues before it. The chain recombines TRBV11-2 with TRBJ1-3; 8 bases line up with TRBD1. Trimming took 3 bases from V and 2 from J; bases not matched to a gene: 3. Germline V gives CDR1 SGHAT, CDR2 FQNNGV. CDR3 length equals 15 residues. The CDR3 protein is CASSFVQGAGNTIYF. CDR3 DNA, as far as it was read: TGTGCCAGCAGCTTCGTACAGGGGGCTGGAAACACC.

This clone was found many times. The read gets to within 3 residues of the CDR3 end, and the germline J gene fills in the rest. The V and J genes are TRBV5-5 and TRBJ1-5, with a tentative D call TRBD1 (5 bases). The germline V and J ends were trimmed by 2 bases and 3 bases, with 12 bases remaining between them. This CDR3 comprises 15 residues. From germline, CDR1 is SGHKS and CDR2 YYEKEE (reference sequence). The CDR3 bases that were read are TGTGCCAGCAGCTTCCGCGGGGGGTACAATCAGCCC. Residues: CASSFRGGYNQP. In full, the CDR3 is CASSFRGGYNQPQHF.

This clone was counted only a few times. Sequencing ends 3 residues short of the CDR3 end; the germline J gene provides the rest. The chain employs TRBV11-3 and TRBJ2-1, with a weak D call TRBD1 (6 bases). Trimming took 6 bases from V and 1 from J, leaving 13 bases between them. The CDR3 is made up of 15 amino acids. CDR1 is SGHNT and CDR2 is YENEEA in the germline V gene. The DNA read from the CDR3 is TGTGCCAGCAGTCCCACAGGGCCTTCCTACAATGAG. Protein: CASSPTGPSYNE. The CDR3 in its entirety is CASSPTGPSYNEQFF.

This clone came up many times. The sequenced fragment ends 3 residues before the CDR3 boundary, so the rest is inferred from the germline J gene. The genes are TRBV5-1 and TRBJ1-2, with D possibly TRBD1 on 6 matching bases. Germline assignment: CDR1 SGHRS and CDR2 YFSETQ. CDR3 length: 14 residues. V lost 0 bases and J lost 4, with 10 bases in between. This CDR3 is CASSLEGQFYGYTF. The covered CDR3 bases are TGCGCCAGCAGCTTGGAGGGACAATTCTATGGC.

Many counts were recorded for this clone. The read halts 3 residues ahead of the CDR3 end, with the missing end drawn from the germline J gene. This chain uses TRBV20-1 with TRBJ1-2; 9 bases fit TRBD1. The CDR3 loop spans 12 amino acids. Germline values: CDR1 DFQATT, CDR2 SNEGSKA (reference sequence). V trimming: 5 bases; J trimming: 7 bases; junction bases outside the gene matches: 5. This CDR3 reads CSAGQGKTGYTF. CDR3 DNA, as far as it was read: TGCAGTGCTGGACAGGGGAAGACTGGC.

This clone has a count of ten or more. The CDR3 goes on 3 residues after the read ends, and that part is filled in from the germline J gene. The J gene is TRBJ2-3, the V gene TRBV7-9, with D possibly being TRBD2 (5 bases). This CDR3 spans 15 amino acids. The V and J ends lost 2 bases and 4 bases respectively, with 13 bases between them. CDR1 and CDR2 (germline): SEHNR, FQNEAQ (reference sequence). The chain's CDR3 is CASSLRRAVSDTQYF. The covered CDR3 bases are TGTGCCAGCAGCTTAAGAAGAGCGGTTTCAGATACG.

This clone appeared many times. The read ends 3 residues shy of where the CDR3 ends; the end is completed using the germline J gene. The chain joins TRBV19 to TRBJ2-6; TRBD1 is a possible D gene (6 bases). V shed 6 bases and J shed 0 bases, with 15 bases lying between them. In germline, CDR1 is LNHDA, CDR2 SQIVND (reference sequence). CDR3 length: 17 residues. The CDR3 sequence: CASSKGVPSSGANVLTF. The covered CDR3 bases are TGTGCCAGTAGCAAGGGGGTTCCAAGCTCTGGGGCCAACGTC.

This clone was observed at least ten times. The read stops 3 residues short of the end of the CDR3; the missing end is completed from the germline J gene. This chain links TRBV18 with TRBJ1-1; no definite D call. The germline gives CDR1 KGHSH, CDR2 LQKENI. CDR3 length: 15 amino acids. Trimming removed 6 bases from V and 3 bases from J, with 17 bases in between. The covered CDR3 bases are TGTGCCAGCTCCCCCCAAACCGGGTGGGACACTGAA. It codes for CASSPQTGWDTE. The full-length CDR3 reads as CASSPQTGWDTEAFF.

The sample holds many counts of this clone. With the read ending 3 residues before the CDR3 end, the germline J gene is used to fill in that end. The chain couples TRBV7-6 to TRBJ2-1, with D perhaps TRBD1 (5 bases). The CDR3 is 12 residues long. Trimming left V 5 bases short and J 6 bases short, with 8 bases between. Germline V gene data show CDR1 as SGHVS and CDR2 as FNYEAQ. Partial CDR3 DNA: TGTGCCAGCAGCCAGACAGCCAATGAG. Translated: CASSQTANE. The CDR3 in full is CASSQTANEQFF.

This clone was detected ten times or more. The CDR3 extends 3 residues past the end of the read, so its final part is completed from the germline J gene. The V call is TRBV7-9, the J call TRBJ2-3; D is undetermined. Germline values: CDR1 SEHNR, CDR2 FQNEAQ (reference sequence). CDR3 length: 13 residues. V lost 1 base to trimming and J lost 6 bases, with 8 bases between them. The covered CDR3 bases are TGTGCCAGCAGCTTAGGAGCTCGCGATACG. This translates into CASSLGARDT. The CDR3 as a whole reads CASSLGARDTQYF.

This clone was counted ten times or more. The CDR3 is cut off 3 residues early in the read; its end comes from the germline J gene. The V call is TRBV20-1, the J call TRBJ2-3; D is possibly TRBD1 (5 bases). CDR1 is DFQATT and CDR2 is SNEGSKA in the germline V gene (reference sequence). V lost 5 bases and J 2 bases, leaving 14 bases between the germline ends. The CDR3 covers 14 residues. CDR3 DNA, as far as it was read: TGCAGTGCTCCCTTGGGGCGGCACACAGATACG. Encoded protein: CSAPLGRHTDT. The CDR3 in full is CSAPLGRHTDTQYF.

This clone was seen many times. From the germline J gene comes the end of the CDR3, since the read stops 3 residues before it. The V call is TRBV14, the J call TRBJ2-3, with D tentatively TRBD1 (6 bases). V was pared by 2 bases and J by 3 bases, with 9 bases between. Germline loops: CDR1 SGHDN, CDR2 FVKESK. This CDR3 has 14 amino acids. Here the CDR3 reads CASSQFRGTDTQYF. The CDR3 bases that were read are TGTGCCAGCAGCCAATTCAGGGGAACAGATACG.

This clone was counted at least ten times. The CDR3: CSAGNRDRGWHEQYF. The part of the CDR3 DNA that was read is TGCAGTGCTGGTAACCGGGACAGGGGATGGCACGAG. This chain connects TRBV20-1 to TRBJ2-7; 10 nucleotides align to TRBD1. The read falls 3 residues short of the CDR3 end, and the missing part is taken from the germline J gene. This CDR3 is 15 amino acids long. V lost 5 bases, J lost 5 bases, and 12 bases stayed unmatched. Germline values: CDR1 DFQATT, CDR2 SNEGSKA (reference sequence).